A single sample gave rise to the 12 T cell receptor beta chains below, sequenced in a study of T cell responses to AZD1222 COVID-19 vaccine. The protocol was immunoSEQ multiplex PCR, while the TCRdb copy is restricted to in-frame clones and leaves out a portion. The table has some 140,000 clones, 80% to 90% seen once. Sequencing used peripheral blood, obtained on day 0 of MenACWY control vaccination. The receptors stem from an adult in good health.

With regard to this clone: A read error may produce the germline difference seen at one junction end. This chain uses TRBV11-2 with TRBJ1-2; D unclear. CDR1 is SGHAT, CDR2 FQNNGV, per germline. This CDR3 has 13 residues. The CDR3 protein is CASSLIGRQILLF. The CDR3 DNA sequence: TGTGCCAGCAGCTTAATAGGAAGGCAGATACTTCTCTTC.

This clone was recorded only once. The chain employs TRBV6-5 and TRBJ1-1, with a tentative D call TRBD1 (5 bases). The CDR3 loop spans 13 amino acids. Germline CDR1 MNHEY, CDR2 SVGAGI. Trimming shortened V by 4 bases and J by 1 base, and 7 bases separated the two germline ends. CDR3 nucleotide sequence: TGTGCCAGCAGTTTAGACAGGAACACTGAAGCTTTCTTT. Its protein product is CASSLDRNTEAFF.

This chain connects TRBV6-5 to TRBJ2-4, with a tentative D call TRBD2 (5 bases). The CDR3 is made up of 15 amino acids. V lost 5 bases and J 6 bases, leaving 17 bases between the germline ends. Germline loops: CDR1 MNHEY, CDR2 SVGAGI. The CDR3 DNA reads TGTGCCAGCAGTAACCCCAAGGGAGTGGGAAACATTCAGTACTTC. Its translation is CASSNPKGVGNIQYF.

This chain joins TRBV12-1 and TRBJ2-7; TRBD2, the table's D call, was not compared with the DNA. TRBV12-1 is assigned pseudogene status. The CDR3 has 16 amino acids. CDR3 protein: CASSFPGPAGSYEQYF. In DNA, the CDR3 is TGTGCCAGCAGCTTTCCGGGACCAGCGGGGTCCTACGAGCAGTACTTC.

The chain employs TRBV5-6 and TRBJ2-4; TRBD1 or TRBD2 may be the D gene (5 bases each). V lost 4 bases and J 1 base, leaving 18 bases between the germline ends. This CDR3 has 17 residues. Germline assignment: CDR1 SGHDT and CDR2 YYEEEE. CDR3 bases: TGTGCCAGCAGCACCCCGGGACGAGGGACCGCCAAAAACATTCAGTACTTC. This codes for CASSTPGRGTAKNIQYF.

CDR3 loop: CASSPRDGDTEAFF. The CDR3 DNA reads as TGTGCCAGCAGCCCCCGGGACGGAGACACTGAAGCTTTCTTT. The rearrangement uses TRBV3-1 (or the pseudogene TRBV3-2) and TRBJ1-1; maybe TRBD1 (5 bases). The V and J ends lost 4 bases and 3 bases respectively, with 12 bases between them. Looked up from germline, CDR1 is LGHDT and CDR2 is YNNKEL (reference sequence). This CDR3 is built from 14 residues.

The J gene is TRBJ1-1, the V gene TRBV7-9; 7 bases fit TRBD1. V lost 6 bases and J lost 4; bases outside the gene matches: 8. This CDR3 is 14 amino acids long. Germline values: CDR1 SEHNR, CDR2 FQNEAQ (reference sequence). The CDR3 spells CASSPTGMATEAFF. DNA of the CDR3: TGTGCCAGCAGTCCGACAGGGATGGCCACTGAAGCTTTCTTT.

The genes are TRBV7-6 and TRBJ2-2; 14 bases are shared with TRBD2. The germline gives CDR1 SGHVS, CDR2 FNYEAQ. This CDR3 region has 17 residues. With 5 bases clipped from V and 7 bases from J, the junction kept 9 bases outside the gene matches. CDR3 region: CASSPYGTSGGVGELFF. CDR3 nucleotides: TGTGCCAGCAGCCCATACGGGACTAGCGGGGGCGTCGGGGAGCTGTTTTTT.

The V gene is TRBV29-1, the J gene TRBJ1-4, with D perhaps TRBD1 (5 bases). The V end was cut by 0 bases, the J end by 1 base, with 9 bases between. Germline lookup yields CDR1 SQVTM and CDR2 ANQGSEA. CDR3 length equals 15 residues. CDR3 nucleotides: TGCAGCGTTGAAGATTGGGGGGGAACTAATGAAAAACTGTTTTTT. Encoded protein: CSVEDWGGTNEKLFF.

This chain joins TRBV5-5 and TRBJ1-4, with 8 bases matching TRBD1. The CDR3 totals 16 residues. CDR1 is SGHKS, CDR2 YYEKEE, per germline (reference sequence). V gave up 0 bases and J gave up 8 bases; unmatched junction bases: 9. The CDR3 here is CASSLVAGGIGEKLFF. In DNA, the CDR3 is TGTGCCAGCAGCTTGGTTGCAGGGGGCATAGGGGAAAAACTGTTTTTT.

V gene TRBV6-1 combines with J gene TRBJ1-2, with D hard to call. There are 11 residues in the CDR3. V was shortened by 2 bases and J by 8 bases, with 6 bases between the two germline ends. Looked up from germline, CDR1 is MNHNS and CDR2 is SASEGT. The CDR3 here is CASSETSGYTF. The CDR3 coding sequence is TGTGCCAGCAGTGAAACCAGCGGCTACACCTTC.

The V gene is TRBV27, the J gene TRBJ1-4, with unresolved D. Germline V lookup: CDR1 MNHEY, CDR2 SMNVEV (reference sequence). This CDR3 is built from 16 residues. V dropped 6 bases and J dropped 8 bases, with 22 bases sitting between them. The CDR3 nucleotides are TGTGCCAGCAGCCCCACGGCGGTTTCCCATACGGAAAAACTGTTTTTT. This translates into CASSPTAVSHTEKLFF.